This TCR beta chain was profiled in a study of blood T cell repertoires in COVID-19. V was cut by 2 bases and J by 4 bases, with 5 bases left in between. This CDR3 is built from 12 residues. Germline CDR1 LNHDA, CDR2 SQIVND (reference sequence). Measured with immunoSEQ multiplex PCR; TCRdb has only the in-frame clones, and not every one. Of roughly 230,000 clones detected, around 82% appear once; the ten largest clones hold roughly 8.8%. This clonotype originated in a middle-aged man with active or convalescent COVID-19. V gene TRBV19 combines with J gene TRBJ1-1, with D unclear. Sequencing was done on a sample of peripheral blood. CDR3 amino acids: CASSISLTEAFF. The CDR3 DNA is TGTGCCAGTAGTATATCCCTCACTGAAGCTTTCTTT.